The 13 T cell receptor beta chains listed next were all sequenced from one sample in a study of control samples from healthy donors and cancer patients. The table came from immunoSEQ multiplex PCR; TCRdb's copy has only in-frame clones and leaves some out. The table has about 130,000 clones, more than 80% seen once; the top ten hold 2% to 3%. The sequenced sample consisted of blood. The receptors originated from a man in his forties or fifties in good health.

V usage is TRBV5-1 and J usage is TRBJ1-1; 7 nucleotides agree with TRBD1. The CDR3 is 14 residues long. Germline values: CDR1 SGHRS, CDR2 YFSETQ. V was clipped by 7 bases and J by 1 base; unmatched bases: 7. The DNA for the CDR3 is TGCGCCAGCGGACTCAACAGGGGGAACACTGAAGCTTTCTTT. Encoded protein: CASGLNRGNTEAFF.

The chain couples TRBV5-4 to TRBJ2-2; D is unresolved. V lost 5 bases to trimming and J lost 0 bases, with 8 bases between them. Germline-derived CDR1 and CDR2 are SGHNT and YYREEE (reference sequence). This CDR3 has 14 amino acids. The chain's CDR3 is CASSYGTNTGELFF. CDR3 DNA sequence: TGTGCCAGCAGTTATGGGACGAACACCGGGGAGCTGTTTTTT. The full variable domain, its missing parts supplied by reference TRBV5-4 and TRBJ2-2, is ETGVTQSPTHLIKTRGQQVTLRCSSQSGHNTVSWYQQALGQGPQFIFQYYREEENGRGNFPPRFSGLQFPNYSSELNVNALELDDSALYLCASSYGTNTGELFFGEGSRLTVL.

V is TRBV27 and J is TRBJ1-1; D is uncertain. The CDR3 covers 16 residues. The V gene's germline CDR1 is MNHEY and CDR2 SMNVEV (reference sequence). V lost 5 bases and J 0 bases, leaving 16 bases between the germline ends. CDR3 in amino acids: CASSPMVRRMNTEAFF. CDR3 in DNA: TGTGCCAGCAGTCCCATGGTACGGAGAATGAACACTGAAGCTTTCTTT.

The gene calls are TRBV28 and TRBJ2-7, with unresolved D. The CDR3 spans 14 residues. The ends were cut back, 5 bases at V and 0 bases at J, with 11 bases in the middle. Looked up from germline, CDR1 is MDHEN and CDR2 is SYDVKM. Here the CDR3 reads CASSPYMSSYEQYF. CDR3 nucleotides: TGTGCCAGCAGTCCATACATGAGCTCCTACGAGCAGTACTTC.

The J gene is TRBJ1-1, the V gene TRBV5-5; TRBD1 might be the D (5 bases). This CDR3 has 15 residues. The ends were cut back, 4 bases at V and 3 bases at J, with 16 bases in the middle. The germline CDR1 and CDR2 sequences are SGHKS and YYEKEE (reference sequence). The CDR3 coding sequence is TGTGCCAGCAGCGCGGGCGGGGGATGGGACACTGAAGCTTTCTTT. This codes for CASSAGGGWDTEAFF.

This clone came up once. V usage is TRBV5-6 and J usage is TRBJ2-7; tentatively, D is TRBD2 (5 bases). The CDR3 is 14 amino acids. The V end was cut by 4 bases, the J end by 6 bases, with 17 bases between. The germline gives CDR1 SGHDT, CDR2 YYEEEE. The CDR3 sequence: CASSQPSGSLEQYF. Written as DNA, the CDR3 is TGTGCCAGCAGCCAACCCAGCGGCTCCCTCGAGCAGTACTTC. Looking up the rest from reference TRBV5-6 and TRBJ2-7 gives the full variable domain: DAGVTQSPTHLIKTRGQQVTLRCSPKSGHDTVSWYQQALGQGPQFIFQYYEEEERQRGNFPDRFSGHQFPNYSSELNVNALLLGDSALYLCASSQPSGSLEQYFGPGTRLTVT.

J is TRBJ1-2 and V is TRBV3-1 (or the pseudogene TRBV3-2); TRBD1 might be the D (5 bases). Trimming left V 4 bases short and J 13 bases short, with 16 bases between. Germline-derived CDR1 and CDR2 are LGHDT and YNNKEL (reference sequence). The length of the CDR3 is 12 residues. The CDR3 bases are TGTGCCAGCAGCCCTGGGACCGTTGGCCCCACCTTC. Translating gives CASSPGTVGPTF.

This clone has only a few counts. The rearrangement uses TRBV6-2 or TRBV6-3 and TRBJ2-1; the D gene is possibly TRBD1 (5 bases). This CDR3 contains 14 residues. The V end lost 6 bases, the J end lost 0 bases, and 9 bases lay between the germline ends. The germline V gene encodes CDR1 MNHEY and CDR2 SVGEGT. The CDR3 loop reads CASSRVSSYNEQFF. The CDR3 DNA reads as TGTGCCAGCAGCAGGGTTAGCTCCTACAATGAGCAGTTCTTC.

The J gene is TRBJ2-5, the V gene TRBV28; unclear D gene. The germline gives CDR1 MDHEN, CDR2 SYDVKM. The CDR3 length is 13 residues. Trimming shortened V by 7 bases and J by 1 base, and 10 bases separated the two germline ends. The CDR3 DNA reads as TGTGCCAGCATGAGCAGAACCCAAGAGACCCAGTACTTC. Protein product: CASMSRTQETQYF.

The count of this clone is one. The rearrangement joins TRBV5-6 to TRBJ1-5, with 7 nucleotides matching TRBD1. Germline trimming cut 4 bases from V and 5 bases from J; bases unmatched to any gene: 9. In germline, CDR1 is SGHDT, CDR2 YYEEEE. This CDR3 comprises 15 residues. CDR3 sequence: CASSAQGQAYQPQHF. CDR3 nucleotide sequence: TGTGCCAGCAGCGCCCAAGGACAGGCGTATCAGCCCCAGCATTTT.

V gene TRBV5-1 combines with J gene TRBJ1-4; the D gene is possibly TRBD1 (6 bases). Trimming cost V 4 bases and J 0 bases, with 19 bases left between them. This CDR3 is built from 18 residues. CDR1 and CDR2 from the germline V gene are SGHRS and YFSETQ. The chain's CDR3 is CASSPAQGGGATNEKLFF. The DNA for the CDR3 is TGCGCCAGCAGCCCAGCGCAGGGAGGGGGTGCAACTAATGAAAAACTGTTTTTT. Together with reference TRBV5-1 and TRBJ1-4, the CDR3 gives the full variable domain: KAGVTQTPRYLIKTRGQQVTLSCSPISGHRSVSWYQQTPGQGLQFLFEYFSETQRNKGNFPGRFSGRQFSNSRSEMNVSTLELGDSALYLCASSPAQGGGATNEKLFFGSGTQLSVL.

The chain couples TRBV5-1 to TRBJ2-1; D gene unclear. The CDR3 consists of 15 residues. Germline CDR1 and CDR2: SGHRS and YFSETQ. Trimming took off 2 bases at V and 0 bases at J, with 9 bases between the two ends. CDR3 residues: CASSLGISSYNEQFF. The CDR3 DNA is TGCGCCAGCAGCTTAGGGATTAGCTCCTACAATGAGCAGTTCTTC.

This chain connects TRBV29-1 to TRBJ2-3; no definite D call. CDR1 and CDR2 from the germline V gene are SQVTM and ANQGSEA. There are 11 residues in the CDR3. In DNA, the CDR3 is TGCACGGTGAAAAGCACAGATACGCAGTATTTT. As protein: CTVKSTDTQYF.